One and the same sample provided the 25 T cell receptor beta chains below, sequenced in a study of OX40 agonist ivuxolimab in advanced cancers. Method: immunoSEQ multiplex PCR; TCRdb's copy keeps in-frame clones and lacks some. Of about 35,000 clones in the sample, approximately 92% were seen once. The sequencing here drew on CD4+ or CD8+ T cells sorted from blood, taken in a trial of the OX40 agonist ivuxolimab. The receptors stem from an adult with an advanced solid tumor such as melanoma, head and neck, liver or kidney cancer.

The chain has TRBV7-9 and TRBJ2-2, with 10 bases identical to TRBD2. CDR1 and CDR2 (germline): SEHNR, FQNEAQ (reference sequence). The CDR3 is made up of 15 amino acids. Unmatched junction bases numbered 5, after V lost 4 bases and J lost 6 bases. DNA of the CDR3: TGTGCCAGCAGCTACCTCAGCGGGAGGGCCGGGGAGCTGTTTTTT. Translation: CASSYLSGRAGELFF.

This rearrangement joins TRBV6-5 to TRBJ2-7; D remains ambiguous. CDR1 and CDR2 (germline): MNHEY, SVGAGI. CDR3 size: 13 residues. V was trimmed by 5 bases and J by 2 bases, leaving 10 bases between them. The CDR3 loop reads CASSTTPTYEQYF. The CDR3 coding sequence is TGTGCCAGCAGTACGACACCCACCTACGAGCAGTACTTC.

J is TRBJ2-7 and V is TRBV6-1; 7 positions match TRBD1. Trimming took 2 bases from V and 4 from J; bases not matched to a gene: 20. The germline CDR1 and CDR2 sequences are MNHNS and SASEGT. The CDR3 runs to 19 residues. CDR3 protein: CASSEPRARGTEVIYEQYF. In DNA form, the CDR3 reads TGTGCCAGCAGTGAACCCCGGGCCAGAGGGACAGAGGTCATTTACGAGCAGTACTTC.

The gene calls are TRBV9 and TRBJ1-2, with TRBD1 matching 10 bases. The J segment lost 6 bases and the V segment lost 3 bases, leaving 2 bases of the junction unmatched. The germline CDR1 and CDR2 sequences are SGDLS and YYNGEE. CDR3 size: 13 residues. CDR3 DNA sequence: TGTGCCAGCAGCGCCGGGACAGGGGATGGCTACACCTTC. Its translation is CASSAGTGDGYTF. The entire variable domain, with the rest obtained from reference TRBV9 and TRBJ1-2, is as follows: DSGVTQTPKHLITATGQRVTLRCSPRSGDLSVYWYQQSLDQGLQFLIQYYNGEERAKGNILERFSAQQFPDLHSELNLSSLELGDSALYFCASSAGTGDGYTFGSGTRLTVV.

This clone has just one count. The CDR3 reads CASRAHEAGEQYF. The DNA for the CDR3 is TGCGCCAGCAGAGCGCACGAGGCGGGCGAGCAGTACTTC. The chain uses TRBV4-3 and TRBJ2-7; tentative D call: TRBD2 (5 bases). Germline-derived CDR1 and CDR2 are LGHNA and YSLEER. The CDR3 has 13 residues. Between the trimmed V and J ends, which lost 6 bases and 6 bases, there was a span of 15 bases.

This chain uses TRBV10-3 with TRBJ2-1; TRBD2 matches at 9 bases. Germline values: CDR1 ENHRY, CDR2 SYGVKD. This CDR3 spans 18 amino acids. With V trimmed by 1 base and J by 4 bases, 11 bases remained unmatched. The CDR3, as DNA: TGTGCCATCAGTGAGTATGGTAGCGGGAGCCACCCTTACAATGAGCAGTTCTTC. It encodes CAISEYGSGSHPYNEQFF.

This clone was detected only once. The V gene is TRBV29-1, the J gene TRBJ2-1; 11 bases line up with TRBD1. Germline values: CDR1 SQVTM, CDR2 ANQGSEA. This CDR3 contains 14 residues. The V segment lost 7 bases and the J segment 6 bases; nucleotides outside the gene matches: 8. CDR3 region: CSASWTGGSNEQFF. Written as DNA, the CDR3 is TGCAGCGCGAGCTGGACAGGGGGCTCCAATGAGCAGTTCTTC.

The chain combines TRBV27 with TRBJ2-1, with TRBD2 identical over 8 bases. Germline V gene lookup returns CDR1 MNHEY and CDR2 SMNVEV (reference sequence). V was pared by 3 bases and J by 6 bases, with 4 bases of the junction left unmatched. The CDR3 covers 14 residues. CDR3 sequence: CASSLGTSPNEQFF. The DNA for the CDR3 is TGTGCCAGCAGTTTGGGGACTAGTCCCAATGAGCAGTTCTTC.

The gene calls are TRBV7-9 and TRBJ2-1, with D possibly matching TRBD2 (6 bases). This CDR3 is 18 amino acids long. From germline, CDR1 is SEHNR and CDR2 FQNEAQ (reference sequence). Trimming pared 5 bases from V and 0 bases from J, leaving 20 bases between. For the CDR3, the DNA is TGTGCCAGCAGCCCGCCCTTTTTGGACTATCGCTCCTACAATGAGCAGTTCTTC. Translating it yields CASSPPFLDYRSYNEQFF.

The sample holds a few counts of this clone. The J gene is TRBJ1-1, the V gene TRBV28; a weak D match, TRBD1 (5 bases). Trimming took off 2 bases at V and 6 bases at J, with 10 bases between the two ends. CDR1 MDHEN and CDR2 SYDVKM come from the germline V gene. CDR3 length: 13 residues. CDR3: CASSLISGSEAFF. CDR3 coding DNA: TGTGCCAGCAGTTTAATTTCAGGGTCTGAAGCTTTCTTT. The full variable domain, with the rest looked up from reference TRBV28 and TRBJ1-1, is DVKVTQSSRYLVKRTGEKVFLECVQDMDHENMFWYRQDPGLGLRLIYFSYDVKMKEKGDIPEGYSVSREKKERFSLILESASTNQTSMYLCASSLISGSEAFFGQGTRLTVV.

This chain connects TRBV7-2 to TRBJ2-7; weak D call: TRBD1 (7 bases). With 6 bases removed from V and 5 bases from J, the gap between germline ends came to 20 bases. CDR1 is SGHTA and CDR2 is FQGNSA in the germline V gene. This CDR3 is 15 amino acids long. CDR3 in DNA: TGTGCCAGCAGTTTTTCGACAGGGACTTTCGACGAGCAGTACTTC. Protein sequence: CASSFSTGTFDEQYF. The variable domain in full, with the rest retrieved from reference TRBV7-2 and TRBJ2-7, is GAGVSQSPSNKVTEKGKDVELRCDPISGHTALYWYRQSLGQGLEFLIYFQGNSAPDKSGLPSDRFSAERTGGSVSTLTIQRTQQEDSAVYLCASSFSTGTFDEQYFGPGTRLTVT.

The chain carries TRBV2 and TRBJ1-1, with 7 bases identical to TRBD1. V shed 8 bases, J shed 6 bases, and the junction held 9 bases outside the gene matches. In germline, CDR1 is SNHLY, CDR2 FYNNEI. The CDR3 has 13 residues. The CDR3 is CASGFTGDAEAFF. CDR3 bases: TGTGCCAGCGGGTTTACAGGGGACGCTGAAGCTTTCTTT.

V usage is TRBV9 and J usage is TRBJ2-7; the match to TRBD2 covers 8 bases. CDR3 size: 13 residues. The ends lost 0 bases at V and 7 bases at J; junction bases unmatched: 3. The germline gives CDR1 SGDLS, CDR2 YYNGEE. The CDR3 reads CASSVAGGKEQYF. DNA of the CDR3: TGTGCCAGCAGCGTAGCGGGGGGGAAGGAGCAGTACTTC.

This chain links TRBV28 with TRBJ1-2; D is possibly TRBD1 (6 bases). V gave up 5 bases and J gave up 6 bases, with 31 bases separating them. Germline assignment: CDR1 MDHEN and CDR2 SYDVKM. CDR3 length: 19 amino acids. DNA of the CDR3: TGTGCCAGCAGTCCAAGCTACCACGGGACACAAGCCCAAGGGGATGGCTACACCTTC. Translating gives CASSPSYHGTQAQGDGYTF.

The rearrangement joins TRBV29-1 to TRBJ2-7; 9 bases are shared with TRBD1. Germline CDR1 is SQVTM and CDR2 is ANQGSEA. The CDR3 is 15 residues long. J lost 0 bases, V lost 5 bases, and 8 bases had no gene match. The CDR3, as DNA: TGCAGCGTTACACCGGGACAGGGACCCTCCTACGAGCAGTACTTC. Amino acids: CSVTPGQGPSYEQYF.

CDR3 region: CASSYGQEAFF. In nucleotides, the CDR3 is TGTGCCAGCAGTTACGGACAGGAAGCTTTCTTT. The genes are TRBV27 and TRBJ1-1, with D possibly being TRBD1 (6 bases). CDR3 length equals 11 residues. The V end lost 4 bases, the J end lost 8 bases, and 8 bases lay between the germline ends. Germline V gives CDR1 MNHEY, CDR2 SMNVEV (reference sequence).

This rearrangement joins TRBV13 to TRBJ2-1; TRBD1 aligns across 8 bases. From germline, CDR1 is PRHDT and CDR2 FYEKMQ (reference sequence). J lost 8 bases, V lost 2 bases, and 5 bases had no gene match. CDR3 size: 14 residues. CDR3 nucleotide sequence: TGTGCCAGCAGCTTACGCAGGGGGCAGGATGAGCAGTTCTTC. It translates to CASSLRRGQDEQFF. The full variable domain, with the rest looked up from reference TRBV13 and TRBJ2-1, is AAGVIQSPRHLIKEKRETATLKCYPIPRHDTVYWYQQGPGQDPQFLISFYEKMQSDKGSIPDRFSAQQFSDYHSELNMSSLELGDSALYFCASSLRRGQDEQFFGPGTRLTVL.

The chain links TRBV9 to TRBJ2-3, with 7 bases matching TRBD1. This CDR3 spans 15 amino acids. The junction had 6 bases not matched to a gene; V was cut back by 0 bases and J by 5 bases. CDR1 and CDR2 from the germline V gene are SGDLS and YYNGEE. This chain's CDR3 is CASSVERQGKDTQYF. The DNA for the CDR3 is TGTGCCAGCAGCGTAGAAAGACAGGGAAAAGATACGCAGTATTTT.

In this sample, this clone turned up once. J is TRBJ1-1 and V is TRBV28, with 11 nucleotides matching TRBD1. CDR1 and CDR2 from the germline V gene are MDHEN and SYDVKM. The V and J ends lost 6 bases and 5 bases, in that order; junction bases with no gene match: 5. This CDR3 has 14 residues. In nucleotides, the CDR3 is TGTGCCAGCAGACCCGGGACAGGGGGTACTGAAGCTTTCTTT. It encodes CASRPGTGGTEAFF.

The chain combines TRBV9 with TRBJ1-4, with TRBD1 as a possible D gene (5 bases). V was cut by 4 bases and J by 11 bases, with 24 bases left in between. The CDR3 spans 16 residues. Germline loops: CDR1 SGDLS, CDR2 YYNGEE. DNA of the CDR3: TGTGCCAGCAGCCCCTCGAGCGGGGGTAACTTCGGGAAACTGTTTTTT. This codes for CASSPSSGGNFGKLFF.

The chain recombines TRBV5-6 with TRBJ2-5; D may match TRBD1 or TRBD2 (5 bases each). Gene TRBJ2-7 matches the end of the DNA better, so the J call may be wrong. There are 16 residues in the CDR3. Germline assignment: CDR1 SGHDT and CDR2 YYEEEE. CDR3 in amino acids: CASSLEGTLESYEQYF. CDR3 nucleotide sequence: TGTGCCAGCAGCTTGGAAGGGACGCTTGAATCCTACGAGCAGTACTTC.

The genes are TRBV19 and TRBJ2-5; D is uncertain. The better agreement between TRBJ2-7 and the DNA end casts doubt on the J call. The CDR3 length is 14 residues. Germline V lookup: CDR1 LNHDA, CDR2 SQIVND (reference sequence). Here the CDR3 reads CASSIRAGTYEQYF. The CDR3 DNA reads TGTGCCAGTAGTATCCGGGCAGGAACCTACGAGCAGTACTTC.

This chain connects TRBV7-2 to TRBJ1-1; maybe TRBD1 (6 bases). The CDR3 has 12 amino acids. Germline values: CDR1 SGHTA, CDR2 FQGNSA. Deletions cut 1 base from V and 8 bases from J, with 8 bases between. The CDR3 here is CASSLGGQEAFF. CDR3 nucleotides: TGTGCCAGCAGCTTAGGTGGACAGGAAGCTTTCTTT.

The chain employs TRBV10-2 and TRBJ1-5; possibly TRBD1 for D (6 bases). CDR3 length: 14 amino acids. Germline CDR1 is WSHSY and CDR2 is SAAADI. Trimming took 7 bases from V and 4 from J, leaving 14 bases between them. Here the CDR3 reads CASTQGSSNQPQHF. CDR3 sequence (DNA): TGCGCCAGCACCCAGGGGTCCTCAAATCAGCCCCAGCATTTT.

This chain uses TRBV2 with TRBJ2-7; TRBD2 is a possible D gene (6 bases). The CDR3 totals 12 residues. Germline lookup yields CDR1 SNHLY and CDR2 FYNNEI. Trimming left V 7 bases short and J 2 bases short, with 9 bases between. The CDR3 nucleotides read TGTGCCAGCACGGGGACTGCCTACGAGCAGTACTTC. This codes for CASTGTAYEQYF.